Presented here are 22 T cell receptor beta chains from one specimen sequenced in a study of blood T cells in healthy people across ages. PCR was performed a second time for about 7 to 11 cycles using a sample-barcoded 5' primer and a J-beta primer mix. MiXCR was run by TCRdb on the 5' RACE reads, yielding one entry per CDR3 protein. The sample holds about 1.8 million distinct CDR3 sequences; about 50% are singletons and the top ten take about 2.1%. Sequencing was carried out using blood. The receptor source for this set is a woman in her thirties or forties in good health.

The gene calls are TRBV27 and TRBJ2-7; tentatively, D is TRBD1 or TRBD2 (6 bases each). Germline assignment: CDR1 MNHEY and CDR2 SMNVEV (reference sequence). The CDR3 is 11 amino acids. Trimming removed 3 bases at V and 12 bases at J, with 12 bases between. In nucleotides, the CDR3 is TGTGCCAGCAGTTTCGGGGGCCGAGCGTACTTC. As protein: CASSFGGRAYF.

This clonotype appeared a few times. The V call is TRBV4-3, the J call TRBJ2-3; the D gene is possibly TRBD1 (6 bases). V lost 0 bases, J lost 2 bases, and 12 bases lay in between. CDR3 length: 16 residues. CDR1 and CDR2 (germline): LGHNA, YSLEER. The CDR3 reads CASSQELRQVTDTQYF. The CDR3, as DNA: TGCGCCAGCAGCCAAGAGCTTCGACAGGTCACAGATACGCAGTATTTT.

The V gene is TRBV7-3, the J gene TRBJ2-1; 9 positions match TRBD1. Germline lookup yields CDR1 SGHTA and CDR2 FQGTGA. The ends lost 5 bases at V and 0 bases at J; junction bases unmatched: 8. The CDR3 spans 17 residues. The DNA of the CDR3 is TGTGCCAGCAGCAGCGAACCGACAGGGGGCTCCTACAATGAGCAGTTCTTC. Protein product: CASSSEPTGGSYNEQFF.

This clonotype was seen ten or more times. The gene calls are TRBV28 and TRBJ2-7; 8 bases line up with TRBD1. In germline, CDR1 is MDHEN, CDR2 SYDVKM. V shed 6 bases, J shed 6 bases, and the junction held 4 bases outside the gene matches. This CDR3 spans 12 amino acids. CDR3 in DNA: TGTGCCAGCAGCCCAACAGGGGGCGAGCAGTACTTC. This translates into CASSPTGGEQYF.

This clonotype was found a few times. The chain is built from TRBV7-2 and TRBJ2-5; D may be TRBD2 (6 bases). The CDR3 sequence is 15 residues long. The ends were cut back, 5 bases at V and 2 bases at J, with 15 bases in the middle. Looked up from germline, CDR1 is SGHTA and CDR2 is FQGNSA. The CDR3 nucleotides read TGTGCCAGCAGCCCTCGGCGGCGGGGACAAGAGACCCAGTACTTC. This translates into CASSPRRRGQETQYF. The variable domain in full, with the rest retrieved from reference TRBV7-2 and TRBJ2-5, is GAGVSQSPSNKVTEKGKDVELRCDPISGHTALYWYRQSLGQGLEFLIYFQGNSAPDKSGLPSDRFSAERTGGSVSTLTIQRTQQEDSAVYLCASSPRRRGQETQYFGPGTRLLVL.

This clonotype was seen only a few times. The chain combines TRBV7-9 with TRBJ1-2; possible D gene TRBD1, 5 bases. The germline CDR1 and CDR2 sequences are SEHNR and FQNEAQ (reference sequence). The CDR3 spans 14 residues. The ends were cut back, 1 base at V and 0 bases at J, with 6 bases in the middle. The CDR3 spells CASSLVGANYGYTF. The CDR3 bases are TGTGCCAGCAGCTTAGTGGGGGCTAACTATGGCTACACCTTC.

The V gene is TRBV6-6, the J gene TRBJ1-2; D might be TRBD1 (6 bases). Germline CDR1 is MNHNY and CDR2 is SVGAGI (reference sequence). This CDR3 spans 15 amino acids. The ends were cut back, 6 bases at V and 4 bases at J, with 18 bases in the middle. As DNA, the CDR3 is TGTGCCAGCAGCGTAACGGGGGGCGCTTCCTATGGCTACACCTTC. This gives the protein CASSVTGGASYGYTF.

V and J are TRBV28 and TRBJ1-2; 8 nucleotides agree with TRBD1. Germline V gene data show CDR1 as MDHEN and CDR2 as SYDVKM. The CDR3 runs 14 residues. The V segment lost 6 bases and the J segment 8 bases; nucleotides outside the gene matches: 11. The CDR3: CASREQGGPGGYTF. The CDR3 coding sequence is TGTGCCAGCAGGGAACAGGGGGGTCCCGGGGGCTACACCTTC.

The V gene is TRBV28, the J gene TRBJ1-4; a possible D gene is TRBD1 (5 bases). The V gene's germline CDR1 is MDHEN and CDR2 SYDVKM. The V gene lost 3 bases and the J gene lost 7 bases, with 18 bases spanning the gap. The CDR3 consists of 16 residues. In DNA form, the CDR3 reads TGTGCCAGCAGTTTGCCGGGGCCTTCTTCCGGTGAAAAACTGTTTTTT. Protein product: CASSLPGPSSGEKLFF.

V usage is TRBV24-1 and J usage is TRBJ2-3; the D gene is possibly TRBD1 (6 bases). The CDR3 contains 17 residues. Germline CDR1 KGHDR, CDR2 SFDVKD. V lost 3 bases to trimming and J lost 0 bases, with 15 bases between them. The CDR3 coding sequence is TGTGCCACCAGTGATCTCAATGACAGGATTAGCACAGATACGCAGTATTTT. This translates into CATSDLNDRISTDTQYF.

This chain uses TRBV5-1 with TRBJ1-2; TRBD1 matches at 7 bases. The J segment lost 10 bases and the V segment lost 6 bases, leaving 15 bases of the junction unmatched. In germline, CDR1 is SGHRS, CDR2 YFSETQ. The CDR3 loop spans 14 amino acids. The CDR3 coding sequence is TGCGCCAGCACACCCCCAGGGGGGCCAGCTGACTACACCTTC. Amino acid sequence: CASTPPGGPADYTF. Full variable domain (missing parts from reference TRBV5-1 and TRBJ1-2): KAGVTQTPRYLIKTRGQQVTLSCSPISGHRSVSWYQQTPGQGLQFLFEYFSETQRNKGNFPGRFSGRQFSNSRSEMNVSTLELGDSALYLCASTPPGGPADYTFGSGTRLTVV.

J is TRBJ2-6 and V is TRBV24-1, with D unclear. This CDR3 has 17 residues. V lost 3 bases and J 0 bases, leaving 11 bases between the germline ends. Germline-derived CDR1 and CDR2 are KGHDR and SFDVKD. CDR3 DNA sequence: TGTGCCACCAGTGATCCCTTTGGAGCCTCTGGGGCCAACGTCCTGACTTTC. Residues: CATSDPFGASGANVLTF.

In this sample, this clonotype turned up many times. The V and J genes are TRBV27 and TRBJ2-5; TRBD2 matches at 7 bases. The CDR3 is 14 residues long. Germline lookup yields CDR1 MNHEY and CDR2 SMNVEV (reference sequence). V shed 0 bases and J 13 bases; nucleotides not matched to a gene: 11. The CDR3 DNA sequence: TGTGCCAGCAGTTTATCGATCGGGAGGCCAGCTCTGTACTTC. Protein: CASSLSIGRPALYF.

The chain employs TRBV20-1 and TRBJ1-2, with D maybe TRBD1 (5 bases). The germline gives CDR1 DFQATT, CDR2 SNEGSKA (reference sequence). This CDR3 has 15 amino acids. V shed 3 bases and J shed 5 bases, with 19 bases lying between them. As DNA, the CDR3 is TGCAGTGCTAGTTCGTTGGGCAGGGAATGGTATGGCTACACCTTC. It is translated as CSASSLGREWYGYTF.

The chain couples TRBV20-1 to TRBJ1-1; D is uncertain. The CDR3 has 12 residues. The germline V and J ends were trimmed by 6 bases and 5 bases, with 13 bases remaining between them. The V gene's germline CDR1 is DFQATT and CDR2 SNEGSKA (reference sequence). This chain's CDR3 is CSAYVPPTEAFF. The CDR3 DNA is TGCAGTGCCTACGTTCCCCCAACTGAAGCTTTCTTT.

A few counts support this clonotype. The chain carries TRBV7-2 and TRBJ2-1, with 10 nucleotides matching TRBD1. The CDR3 length is 15 residues. Germline CDR1 and CDR2: SGHTA and FQGNSA. V gave up 5 bases and J gave up 5 bases; unmatched junction bases: 6. The CDR3 DNA reads as TGTGCCAGCAGCATCGACAGGGGGCGGGACAATGAGCAGTTCTTC. Residues: CASSIDRGRDNEQFF.

The chain recombines TRBV20-1 with TRBJ2-5, with TRBD1 matching 8 bases. The J call may not be correct, given that the DNA end is closer to TRBJ2-7. The germline V gene encodes CDR1 DFQATT and CDR2 SNEGSKA (reference sequence). This CDR3 spans 14 amino acids. The CDR3 sequence: CSARDRGYGYEQYF. DNA for the CDR3: TGCAGTGCTCGTGACAGGGGATACGGGTACGAGCAGTACTTC.

The DNA of the CDR3 is TGCAGTGCCCGAGGGGGCGGGCGCCCCACAGATACGCAGTATTTT. Amino acid sequence: CSARGGGRPTDTQYF. The rearrangement joins TRBV20-1 to TRBJ2-3; 7 bases agree with TRBD1. The CDR3 consists of 15 residues. Trimming cost V 6 bases and J 2 bases; bases outside gene matches: 11. Germline CDR1 is DFQATT and CDR2 is SNEGSKA (reference sequence).

The chain carries TRBV27 and TRBJ1-2; the match to TRBD1 covers 10 bases. Germline V gene lookup returns CDR1 MNHEY and CDR2 SMNVEV (reference sequence). The CDR3 has 15 amino acids. The trim removed 5 bases at V and 2 bases at J, leaving 5 bases unmatched. The CDR3 DNA is TGTGCCAGCAGTACCGACAGGGGGCTAAACTATGGCTACACCTTC. Translated, it gives CASSTDRGLNYGYTF.

This clonotype was seen once. The chain has TRBV12-3 or TRBV12-4 and TRBJ1-5; D remains unclear. Trimming removed 6 bases from V and 9 bases from J, with 15 bases in between. The CDR3 has 13 residues. CDR3 coding DNA: TGTGCCAGCAGCATAGGTCCGTTGGCGCCCCAGCATTTT. Protein sequence: CASSIGPLAPQHF.

There are many counts of this clonotype. The gene calls are TRBV4-3 and TRBJ2-3, with a possible D match to TRBD2 (6 bases). This CDR3 comprises 14 residues. The V gene lost 1 base and the J gene lost 2 bases, with 7 bases spanning the gap. Looked up from germline, CDR1 is LGHNA and CDR2 is YSLEER. In nucleotides, the CDR3 is TGCGCCAGCAGCCAAGGGGGGGTCACAGATACGCAGTATTTT. This sequence encodes CASSQGGVTDTQYF.

This clonotype has more than one count but fewer than ten. The chain links TRBV29-1 to TRBJ2-1; D remains ambiguous. The CDR3 runs 13 residues. V lost 8 bases and J 4 bases, leaving 15 bases between the germline ends. CDR1 and CDR2 (germline): SQVTM, ANQGSEA. CDR3 loop: CSSKGRAYNEQFF. The CDR3 bases are TGCAGCTCTAAAGGAAGGGCTTACAATGAGCAGTTCTTC.